A single sample gave rise to the 32 T cell receptor beta chains below, sequenced in a study of response to subunit inactivated influenza vaccine. TCRdb processed the RT-PCR reads anew with MiXCR; each CDR3 protein has one entry. The table records 710,000 or so distinct CDR3 sequences, 15% to 18% of them present only once. The sample consisted of PBMCs from blood, taken about 13 days after vaccination. All receptors come from a man aged 50 to 60 who received an inactivated influenza vaccine.

The V and J genes are TRBV10-3 and TRBJ2-3, with 9 positions matching TRBD2. CDR3 size: 16 residues. V gave up 6 bases and J gave up 0 bases; unmatched junction bases: 7. Looked up from germline, CDR1 is ENHRY and CDR2 is SYGVKD. CDR3: CAIRETSGDSTDTQYF. The CDR3 DNA follows: TGTGCCATCAGGGAGACTAGCGGAGATAGCACAGATACGCAGTATTTT.

The chain is built from TRBV6-1 and TRBJ2-7; D is undetermined. Trimming pared 4 bases from V and 3 bases from J, leaving 10 bases between. The CDR3 is 13 amino acids. Germline CDR1 is MNHNS and CDR2 is SASEGT. DNA for the CDR3: TGTGCCAGCAGTGTGAGCAGCAGCTACGAGCAGTACTTC. Its translation: CASSVSSSYEQYF.

The chain uses TRBV12-3 or TRBV12-4 and TRBJ1-5; maybe TRBD1 (5 bases). This CDR3 is 15 amino acids long. The V end was cut by 6 bases, the J end by 4 bases, with 16 bases between. CDR3 amino acids: CASSHKSGGNQPQHF. The CDR3 nucleotides are TGTGCCAGCAGCCACAAAAGTGGGGGGAATCAGCCCCAGCATTTT.

The chain combines TRBV5-6 with TRBJ2-3, with 7 bases fitting TRBD2. The CDR3 length is 17 residues. Per the germline V gene, CDR1 is SGHDT and CDR2 is YYEEEE. Unmatched junction bases numbered 13, after V lost 4 bases and J lost 2 bases. The CDR3 protein is CASSPRRKRGNTDTQYF. The CDR3 nucleotides are TGTGCCAGCAGCCCGAGGAGGAAGCGGGGCAACACAGATACGCAGTATTTT.

The V call is TRBV14, the J call TRBJ2-7; no definite D call. V was trimmed by 1 base and J by 3 bases, leaving 7 bases between them. Germline V gives CDR1 SGHDN, CDR2 FVKESK. The CDR3 sequence is 13 residues long. CDR3 nucleotide sequence: TGTGCCAGCAGCCAAGGTTTCTTCTACGAGCAGTACTTC. It codes for CASSQGFFYEQYF.

The chain recombines TRBV2 with TRBJ2-5; the D gene is possibly TRBD2 (6 bases). Germline CDR1 SNHLY, CDR2 FYNNEI. The CDR3 is made up of 11 amino acids. V dropped 8 bases and J dropped 5 bases, with 9 bases sitting between them. Written as DNA, the CDR3 is TGTGCCAGCGGTGCGGGGGAGACCCAGTACTTC. As protein: CASGAGETQYF.

V and J are TRBV12-3 or TRBV12-4 and TRBJ2-7; D remains ambiguous. Deletions cut 6 bases from V and 6 bases from J, with 12 bases between. CDR3 size: 12 residues. The CDR3 coding sequence is TGTGCCAGCAGCCCCACACTACTCGAGCAGTACTTC. Protein: CASSPTLLEQYF.

The J gene is TRBJ1-1, the V gene TRBV29-1; D is uncertain. Trimming stripped 3 bases from V and 5 bases from J, with 16 bases between. The germline gives CDR1 SQVTM, CDR2 ANQGSEA. The CDR3 length is 14 residues. DNA of the CDR3: TGCAGCGTTGAGTCCACCCGGGGTGTTACTGAAGCTTTCTTT. Protein: CSVESTRGVTEAFF.

V gene TRBV7-9 combines with J gene TRBJ2-5; TRBD2 matches at 7 bases. V was clipped by 2 bases and J by 0 bases; unmatched bases: 3. CDR1 is SEHNR and CDR2 is FQNEAQ in the germline V gene (reference sequence). This CDR3 comprises 15 residues. CDR3 protein: CASSLRDYHQETQYF. The DNA of the CDR3 is TGTGCCAGCAGCTTACGGGACTACCACCAAGAGACCCAGTACTTC. Complete variable domain (other parts from reference TRBV7-9 and TRBJ2-5): DTGVSQNPRHKITKRGQNVTFRCDPISEHNRLYWYRQTLGQGPEFLTYFQNEAQLEKSRLLSDRFSAERPKGSFSTLEIQRTEQGDSAMYLCASSLRDYHQETQYFGPGTRLLVL.

In its sample, this clonotype was seen many times. V is TRBV29-1 and J is TRBJ2-2, with D perhaps being TRBD1 or TRBD2 (7 bases each). This CDR3 spans 14 amino acids. Trimming took off 4 bases at V and 3 bases at J, with 12 bases between the two ends. Germline-derived CDR1 and CDR2 are SQVTM and ANQGSEA. CDR3 sequence (DNA): TGCAGCGTTGGCGGGGGACAGTACACCGGGGAGCTGTTTTTT. Translating it yields CSVGGGQYTGELFF.

This clonotype was counted only a few times. The chain uses TRBV5-1 and TRBJ2-2, with D perhaps matching TRBD1 (6 bases). Germline CDR1 is SGHRS and CDR2 is YFSETQ. This CDR3 is built from 15 residues. V was shortened by 4 bases and J by 2 bases, with 12 bases between the two germline ends. The CDR3 reads CASSIRDTNTGELFF. DNA for the CDR3: TGCGCCAGCAGCATCCGGGACACCAACACCGGGGAGCTGTTTTTT.

There are a few counts of this clonotype. The V gene is TRBV7-9, the J gene TRBJ2-5, with 7 bases fitting TRBD1. The V segment lost 5 bases and the J segment 5 bases; nucleotides outside the gene matches: 2. Germline CDR1 SEHNR, CDR2 FQNEAQ (reference sequence). CDR3 length: 12 residues. This CDR3 reads CASSKTGETQYF. CDR3 DNA sequence: TGTGCCAGCAGCAAGACAGGGGAGACCCAGTACTTC.

The chain is built from TRBV11-2 and TRBJ1-1; 9 bases agree with TRBD1. Trimming took 4 bases from V and 1 from J; bases not matched to a gene: 10. CDR3 length: 17 amino acids. Per the germline V gene, CDR1 is SGHAT and CDR2 is FQNNGV. The CDR3 here is CASSSGTGTLGNTEAFF. Written as DNA, the CDR3 is TGTGCCAGCAGCTCGGGGACAGGGACTTTAGGGAACACTGAAGCTTTCTTT. Full variable domain (rest looked up from reference TRBV11-2 and TRBJ1-1): EAGVAQSPRYKIIEKRQSVAFWCNPISGHATLYWYQQILGQGPKLLIQFQNNGVVDDSQLPKDRFSAERLKGVDSTLKIQPAKLEDSAVYLCASSSGTGTLGNTEAFFGQGTRLTVV.

V and J are TRBV6-1 and TRBJ2-3; D assignment may be TRBD1 or TRBD2 (5 bases each). CDR1 is MNHNS and CDR2 is SASEGT in the germline V gene. Trimming took 6 bases from V and 1 from J, leaving 11 bases between them. CDR3 length: 14 residues. CDR3: CASRVGRGTDTQYF. The CDR3 DNA sequence: TGTGCCAGCAGGGTGGGACGAGGCACAGATACGCAGTATTTT.

About this clonotype itself: This may come from a read error, since a much larger clone is one base off. The gene calls are TRBV11-2 and TRBJ1-1; D is uncertain. The CDR3 runs to 13 residues. V dropped 6 bases and J dropped 1 base, with 9 bases sitting between them. Germline lookup yields CDR1 SGHAT and CDR2 FQNNGV. CDR3: CASRLVQNTEAFF. The CDR3 DNA sequence: TGTGCCAGCAGGCTCGTACAGAACACTGAAGCTTTCTTT.

This clonotype was observed a few times. The chain carries TRBV5-1 and TRBJ2-7; TRBD2 aligns across 13 bases. Germline CDR1 and CDR2: SGHRS and YFSETQ. V shed 1 base, J shed 5 bases, and the junction held 6 bases outside the gene matches. The CDR3 spans 16 residues. The CDR3 bases are TGCGCCAGCAGCTTGCGTGGACTAGCGGGGGAGGACGAGCAGTACTTC. It is translated as CASSLRGLAGEDEQYF. Together with reference TRBV5-1 and TRBJ2-7, the CDR3 gives the full variable domain: KAGVTQTPRYLIKTRGQQVTLSCSPISGHRSVSWYQQTPGQGLQFLFEYFSETQRNKGNFPGRFSGRQFSNSRSEMNVSTLELGDSALYLCASSLRGLAGEDEQYFGPGTRLTVT.

The chain has TRBV11-1 and TRBJ2-1; 9 nucleotides match TRBD1. V was clipped by 4 bases and J by 4 bases; unmatched bases: 17. Germline CDR1 reads SGHAT; CDR2 reads FQDESV (reference sequence). This CDR3 region has 19 residues. The CDR3 loop is CASSSPPPGTGRLYNEQFF. The CDR3 nucleotides are TGTGCCAGCAGCTCACCCCCTCCCGGGACAGGGAGATTATACAATGAGCAGTTCTTC. Combining the CDR3 with reference TRBV11-1 and TRBJ2-1 gives the whole variable domain EAEVAQSPRYKITEKSQAVAFWCDPISGHATLYWYRQILGQGPELLVQFQDESVVDDSQLPKDRFSAERLKGVDSTLKIQPAELGDSAMYLCASSSPPPGTGRLYNEQFFGPGTRLTVL.

There are many counts of this clonotype. This chain links TRBV5-1 with TRBJ2-7, with D unclear. The V end lost 0 bases, the J end lost 1 base, and 8 bases lay between the germline ends. The CDR3 spans 14 residues. The V gene's germline CDR1 is SGHRS and CDR2 YFSETQ. This CDR3 reads CASSLEVQSYEQYF. For the CDR3, the DNA is TGCGCCAGCAGCTTGGAAGTCCAGTCCTACGAGCAGTACTTC.

This clonotype appeared once. The genes are TRBV20-1 and TRBJ1-6, with a weak D call TRBD1 (6 bases). Germline loops: CDR1 DFQATT, CDR2 SNEGSKA (reference sequence). V dropped 5 bases and J dropped 7 bases, with 9 bases sitting between them. The CDR3 consists of 12 residues. The CDR3 protein is CSAQGQNSPLHF. The CDR3 nucleotides are TGCAGTGCTCAAGGACAGAATTCACCCCTCCACTTT.

In this sample, this clonotype turned up a few times. The chain employs TRBV12-3 or TRBV12-4 and TRBJ2-7; the match to TRBD1 covers 8 bases. J gave up 3 bases and V 5 bases, and 6 bases lay outside the gene matches. This CDR3 comprises 14 residues. The chain's CDR3 is CASSLGQVGYEQYF. The DNA for the CDR3 is TGTGCCAGCAGTCTGGGACAGGTCGGCTACGAGCAGTACTTC.

This clonotype was seen only a few times. This chain uses TRBV18 with TRBJ1-3; D is undetermined. The ends were cut back, 0 bases at V and 0 bases at J, with 12 bases in the middle. Germline CDR1 is KGHSH and CDR2 is LQKENI. The CDR3 covers 17 residues. The CDR3 coding sequence is TGTGCCAGCTCACCACCGAAGTCTTTCCCCTCTGGAAACACCATATATTTT. Residues: CASSPPKSFPSGNTIYF.

This clonotype was counted once. This chain joins TRBV9 and TRBJ2-3, with TRBD1 as a possible D gene (5 bases). Per germline, CDR1 SGDLS and CDR2 YYNGEE. This CDR3 has 15 amino acids. Between the trimmed V and J ends, which lost 0 bases and 1 base, there was a span of 9 bases. The CDR3 DNA follows: TGTGCCAGCAGCGTAGATCCAGGGCGCACAGATACGCAGTATTTT. Protein product: CASSVDPGRTDTQYF.

The genes are TRBV7-8 and TRBJ1-1; a weak D match, TRBD1 (6 bases). CDR1 and CDR2 (germline): SGHVS, FQNEAQ. Trimming took 5 bases from V and 5 from J, leaving 21 bases between them. CDR3 length: 16 residues. This chain's CDR3 is CASSLLWGGRSTEAFF. As DNA, the CDR3 is TGTGCCAGCAGCCTTCTATGGGGGGGGCGAAGTACTGAAGCTTTCTTT. The complete variable domain, with remaining parts taken from reference TRBV7-8 and TRBJ1-1, reads GAGVSQSPRYKVAKRGQDVALRCDPISGHVSLFWYQQALGQGPEFLTYFQNEAQLDKSGLPSDRFFAERPEGSVSTLKIQRTQQEDSAVYLCASSLLWGGRSTEAFFGQGTRLTVV.

For this clonotype: No conserved phenylalanine or tryptophan is present at the end of the CDR3, so a read error is the likely explanation. This CDR3 reads CASSQVRGLEQFL. CDR3 DNA sequence: TGTGCCAGCAGCCAAGTTCGGGGACTAGAGCAGTTCTTG. The V and J genes are TRBV3-1 and TRBJ2-1, with TRBD2 matching over 7 bases. Germline CDR1 and CDR2: LGHDT and YNNKEL (reference sequence). The ends lost 1 base at V and 10 bases at J; junction bases unmatched: 4. The length of the CDR3 is 13 residues.

The sample holds a few counts of this clonotype. The chain combines TRBV7-9 with TRBJ2-7; D may be TRBD1 (6 bases). The V and J ends lost 5 bases and 3 bases respectively, with 11 bases between them. The germline V gene encodes CDR1 SEHNR and CDR2 FQNEAQ (reference sequence). This CDR3 comprises 13 residues. In DNA form, the CDR3 reads TGTGCCAGCAGCCCAGGGGACAACTACGAGCAGTACTTC. Residues: CASSPGDNYEQYF.

This chain connects TRBV6-5 to TRBJ2-5, with D possibly being TRBD1 or TRBD2 (6 bases each). V gave up 0 bases and J gave up 5 bases, with 16 bases separating them. The CDR3 is 16 amino acids. Germline CDR1 and CDR2: MNHEY and SVGAGI. DNA of the CDR3: TGTGCCAGCAGTTACTCTACGTCGGGGGCCGGTGAGACCCAGTACTTC. Residues: CASSYSTSGAGETQYF.

In its sample, this clonotype was seen a few times. The chain couples TRBV4-2 to TRBJ1-2, with D perhaps TRBD1 (5 bases). V shed 6 bases and J shed 6 bases, with 20 bases lying between them. The germline V gene has CDR1 LGHNA and CDR2 YNFKEQ. This CDR3 spans 15 amino acids. CDR3 DNA: TGTGCCAGCAGATTAGGGCAGGGAGAAACGGATGGCTACACCTTC. This encodes CASRLGQGETDGYTF.

The sample holds a few counts of this clonotype. V and J are TRBV2 and TRBJ2-3; the D gene is possibly TRBD1 (5 bases). This CDR3 region has 13 residues. Trimming took off 6 bases at V and 8 bases at J, with 15 bases between the two ends. Germline V gene sequence: CDR1 SNHLY, CDR2 FYNNEI. The DNA of the CDR3 is TGTGCCAGCAGAACAATAGGGGAAGGTACGCAGTATTTT. Residues: CASRTIGEGTQYF.

This sequence joins TRBV7-8 and TRBJ2-1, with a tentative D call TRBD2 (6 bases). The CDR3 contains 18 residues. Trimming stripped 1 base from V and 0 bases from J, with 16 bases between. Germline CDR1 reads SGHVS; CDR2 reads FQNEAQ. In DNA, the CDR3 is TGTGCCAGCAGCTTAGGGCTGTTAGCGGAGAGCTCCTACAATGAGCAGTTCTTC. Its protein product is CASSLGLLAESSYNEQFF.

This clonotype was detected a few times. The chain recombines TRBV7-9 with TRBJ1-4; no clear D. The V gene lost 2 bases and the J gene lost 4 bases, with 11 bases spanning the gap. Per germline, CDR1 SEHNR and CDR2 FQNEAQ (reference sequence). The CDR3 is made up of 15 amino acids. Written as DNA, the CDR3 is TGTGCCAGCAGCTTAAAGGATAAGTTTAATGAAAAACTGTTTTTT. It is translated as CASSLKDKFNEKLFF. The whole variable domain, remainder taken from reference TRBV7-9 and TRBJ1-4, is DTGVSQNPRHKITKRGQNVTFRCDPISEHNRLYWYRQTLGQGPEFLTYFQNEAQLEKSRLLSDRFSAERPKGSFSTLEIQRTEQGDSAMYLCASSLKDKFNEKLFFGSGTQLSVL.

The chain recombines TRBV7-9 with TRBJ2-1; TRBD2 matches at 14 bases. This CDR3 region has 16 residues. J lost 5 bases, V lost 6 bases, and 6 bases had no gene match. The germline CDR1 and CDR2 sequences are SEHNR and FQNEAQ (reference sequence). For the CDR3, the DNA is TGTGCCAGCAGATTGGGACTAGCGGGAGCAAACAATGAGCAGTTCTTC. It translates to CASRLGLAGANNEQFF. Using reference TRBV7-9 and TRBJ2-1 for the parts outside the CDR3, the full variable domain is DTGVSQNPRHKITKRGQNVTFRCDPISEHNRLYWYRQTLGQGPEFLTYFQNEAQLEKSRLLSDRFSAERPKGSFSTLEIQRTEQGDSAMYLCASRLGLAGANNEQFFGPGTRLTVL.

Only a few counts were recorded for this clonotype. The rearrangement uses TRBV20-1 and TRBJ2-3; 8 bases are shared with TRBD2. Unmatched junction bases numbered 7, after V lost 3 bases and J lost 8 bases. CDR3 size: 13 residues. CDR1 and CDR2 (germline): DFQATT, SNEGSKA (reference sequence). The CDR3, as DNA: TGCAGTGCTAGGGCTAGCGGGTATGGTACGCAGTATTTT. Translating gives CSARASGYGTQYF.